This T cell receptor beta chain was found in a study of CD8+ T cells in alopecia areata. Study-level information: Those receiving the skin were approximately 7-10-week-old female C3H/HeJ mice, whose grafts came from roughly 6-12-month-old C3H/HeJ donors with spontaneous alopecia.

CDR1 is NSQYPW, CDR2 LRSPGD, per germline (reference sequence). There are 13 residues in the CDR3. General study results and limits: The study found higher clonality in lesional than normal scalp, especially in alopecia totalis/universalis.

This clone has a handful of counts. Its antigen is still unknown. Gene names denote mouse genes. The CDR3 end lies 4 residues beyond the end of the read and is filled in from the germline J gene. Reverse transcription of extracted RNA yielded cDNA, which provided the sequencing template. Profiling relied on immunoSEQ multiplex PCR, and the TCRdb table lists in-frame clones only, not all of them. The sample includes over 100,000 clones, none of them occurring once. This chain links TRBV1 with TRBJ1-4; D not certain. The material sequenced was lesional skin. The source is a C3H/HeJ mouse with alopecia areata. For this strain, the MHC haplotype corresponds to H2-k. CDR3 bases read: TGCACCTGCAGTGCAGCCCTGTCCGAA. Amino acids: CTCSAALSE. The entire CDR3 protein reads CTCSAALSERLFF. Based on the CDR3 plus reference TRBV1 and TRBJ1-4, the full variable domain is VTLLEQNPRWRLVPRGQAVNLRCILKNSQYPWMSWYQQDLQKQLQWLFTLRSPGDKEVKSLPGADYLATRVTDTELRLQVANMSQGRTLYCTCSAALSERLFFGHGTKLSVL.